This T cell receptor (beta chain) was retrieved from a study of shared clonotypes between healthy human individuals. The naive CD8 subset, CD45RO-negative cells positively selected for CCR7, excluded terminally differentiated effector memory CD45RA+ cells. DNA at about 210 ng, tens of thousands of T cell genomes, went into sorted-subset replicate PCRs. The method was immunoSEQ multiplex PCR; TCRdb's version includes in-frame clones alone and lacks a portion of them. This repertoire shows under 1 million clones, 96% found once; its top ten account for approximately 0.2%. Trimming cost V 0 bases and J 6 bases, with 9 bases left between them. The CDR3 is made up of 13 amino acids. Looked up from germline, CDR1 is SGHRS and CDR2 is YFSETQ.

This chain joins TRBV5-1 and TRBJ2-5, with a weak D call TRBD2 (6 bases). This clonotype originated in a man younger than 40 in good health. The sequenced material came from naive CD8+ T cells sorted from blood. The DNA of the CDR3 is TGCGCCAGCAGCTTGGGGGACTTAAAGACCCAGTACTTC. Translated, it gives CASSLGDLKTQYF. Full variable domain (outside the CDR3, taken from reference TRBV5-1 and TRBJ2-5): KAGVTQTPRYLIKTRGQQVTLSCSPISGHRSVSWYQQTPGQGLQFLFEYFSETQRNKGNFPGRFSGRQFSNSRSEMNVSTLELGDSALYLCASSLGDLKTQYFGPGTRLLVL.